This T cell receptor beta chain was found in a study of lymphopenia after photon versus proton radiotherapy. Study-level findings and limits: Relative stability marked proton patients; photon patients lost diversity and naive cells. Authors raise, but do not show, better survival with proton therapy.

Concerning this clone: Its antigen is currently unknown.

Sequencing used immunoSEQ multiplex PCR; TCRdb keeps in-frame clones, though not all of them. The sample records tens of thousands of clones, about nine tenths being singletons. Between the trimmed V and J ends, which lost 0 bases and 8 bases, there was a span of 19 bases. CDR1 is MGHRA and CDR2 is YSYEKL in the germline V gene. This CDR3 is 16 amino acids long. Sequencing was performed on peripheral blood, taken from a patient treated with photon-based radiotherapy. The TCR sequence derives from a woman between 70 and 85 years old with pancreatic cancer. The chain combines TRBV4-1 with TRBJ1-2; maybe TRBD1 (6 bases). This CDR3 is CASSQDVAGAVWGYTF. CDR3 in DNA: TGCGCCAGCAGCCAAGATGTGGCAGGGGCAGTATGGGGCTACACCTTC.